What follows are 17 T cell receptor beta chains derived from one specimen sequenced in a study of blood T cell repertoires in COVID-19. Data came from immunoSEQ multiplex PCR; TCRdb stores just in-frame clones and leaves some out. This sample has about 150,000 clones, with around four fifths found just once. The sequenced material came from peripheral blood. These receptors came from a woman over 75 with acute or convalescent COVID-19.

V gene TRBV7-2 combines with J gene TRBJ1-1; no firm D call. V gave up 7 bases and J gave up 0 bases, with 12 bases separating them. This CDR3 has 14 amino acids. CDR1 and CDR2 (germline): SGHTA, FQGNSA. The CDR3 here is CASTRSGLNTEAFF. As DNA, the CDR3 is TGTGCCAGCACCCGAAGTGGCCTGAACACTGAAGCTTTCTTT.

V is TRBV27 and J is TRBJ2-7; the D gene is possibly TRBD1 (6 bases). CDR1 and CDR2 from the germline V gene are MNHEY and SMNVEV (reference sequence). CDR3 length: 15 amino acids. V was pared by 4 bases and J by 0 bases, with 13 bases between. CDR3 sequence reads: CASSSTGTSSYEQYF. CDR3 bases: TGTGCCAGCAGTTCTACAGGGACCTCCTCCTACGAGCAGTACTTC.

This sequence joins TRBV6-1 and TRBJ1-1, with D hard to call. Trimming removed 1 base at V and 2 bases at J, with 11 bases between. Per the germline V gene, CDR1 is MNHNS and CDR2 is SASEGT. The CDR3 has 15 amino acids. The CDR3 DNA follows: TGTGCCAGCAGTGAAGTTGGGAGGGTTAACACTGAAGCTTTCTTT. Its protein is CASSEVGRVNTEAFF.

This chain joins TRBV6-2 or TRBV6-3 and TRBJ2-3; 14 bases agree with TRBD2. Germline V gives CDR1 MNHEY, CDR2 SVGEGT. The CDR3 covers 17 residues. Trimming at V came to 7 bases and at J to 1 base, leaving 7 bases not matched to a gene. The CDR3, as DNA: TGTGCCAGCAACCCGACTAGCGGGAGGGCCGGCACAGATACGCAGTATTTT. Amino acid sequence: CASNPTSGRAGTDTQYF.

The chain uses TRBV20-1 and TRBJ1-2; the D gene is possibly TRBD1 (6 bases). Germline lookup yields CDR1 DFQATT and CDR2 SNEGSKA (reference sequence). V lost 3 bases, J lost 0 bases, and 11 bases lay in between. The CDR3 runs to 14 residues. For the CDR3, the DNA is TGCAGTGCTAGTTCAGGGGCCACTAACTATGGCTACACCTTC. Translation gives CSASSGATNYGYTF.

This clone was picked up a small number of times. The J gene is TRBJ1-2, the V gene TRBV12-3 or TRBV12-4, with unresolved D. The CDR3 runs to 11 residues. The V and J ends lost 6 bases and 8 bases respectively, with 10 bases between them. CDR3 residues: CASSVRGGYTF. The CDR3 nucleotides are TGTGCCAGCAGCGTGCGCGGCGGCTACACCTTC.

This clone has only a few counts. The V call is TRBV7-2, the J call TRBJ2-7; TRBD1 matches 12 bases. This CDR3 comprises 15 residues. V shed 4 bases, J shed 4 bases, and the junction held 5 bases outside the gene matches. Per germline, CDR1 SGHTA and CDR2 FQGNSA. As DNA, the CDR3 is TGTGCCAGCAGCTCCGGGACAGGGGGCCGTTACGAGCAGTACTTC. As protein: CASSSGTGGRYEQYF.

The CDR3 here is CASSYSSGGALDTQYF. The CDR3 nucleotides are TGTGCCAGCAGTTACAGTAGCGGGGGGGCATTAGATACGCAGTATTTT. V is TRBV6-5 and J is TRBJ2-3; TRBD2 matches 11 bases. This CDR3 has 16 amino acids. Trimming cost V 2 bases and J 5 bases; bases outside gene matches: 6. Germline assignment: CDR1 MNHEY and CDR2 SVGAGI.

For the CDR3, the DNA is TGTGCCAGCAGCTCCGGGAACTACAATGAGCAGTTCTTC. Encoded protein: CASSSGNYNEQFF. The chain is built from TRBV7-2 and TRBJ2-1; D might be TRBD2 (5 bases). Germline-derived CDR1 and CDR2 are SGHTA and FQGNSA. This CDR3 spans 13 amino acids. V shed 4 bases and J shed 3 bases, with 7 bases lying between them.

The chain is built from TRBV9 and TRBJ1-6; unclear D gene. Germline V gene lookup returns CDR1 SGDLS and CDR2 YYNGEE. Trimming shortened V by 2 bases and J by 2 bases, and 5 bases separated the two germline ends. CDR3 size: 14 residues. DNA for the CDR3: TGTGCCAGCAGCGTTCAGGCCTATAATTCACCCCTCCACTTT. Translating it yields CASSVQAYNSPLHF. Variable domain in full (rest from reference TRBV9 and TRBJ1-6): DSGVTQTPKHLITATGQRVTLRCSPRSGDLSVYWYQQSLDQGLQFLIQYYNGEERAKGNILERFSAQQFPDLHSELNLSSLELGDSALYFCASSVQAYNSPLHFGNGTRLTVT.

The V and J genes are TRBV30 and TRBJ1-2; unclear D gene. CDR1 and CDR2 (germline): GTSNPN, SVGIG (reference sequence). CDR3 length: 14 residues. The V end was cut by 3 bases, the J end by 4 bases, with 15 bases between. As DNA, the CDR3 is TGTGCCTGGAGCCCAATACAGACAATCTATGGCTACACCTTC. It encodes CAWSPIQTIYGYTF.

The chain recombines TRBV11-2 with TRBJ2-1; TRBD1 agrees at 9 bases. The V and J ends lost 6 bases and 8 bases, in that order; junction bases with no gene match: 11. The CDR3 is 15 amino acids. Per germline, CDR1 SGHAT and CDR2 FQNNGV. The CDR3 sequence: CASSRQGGRGDEQFF. CDR3 DNA: TGTGCCAGCAGTAGACAGGGGGGACGAGGGGATGAGCAGTTCTTC.

The chain combines TRBV9 with TRBJ1-1; D uncertain. CDR3 length equals 14 residues. The germline V gene encodes CDR1 SGDLS and CDR2 YYNGEE. V was pared by 4 bases and J by 1 base, with 11 bases between. The CDR3 sequence is CASSLRQTNTEAFF. CDR3 in DNA: TGTGCCAGCAGCCTCCGACAAACGAACACTGAAGCTTTCTTT. The complete variable domain, with remaining parts taken from reference TRBV9 and TRBJ1-1, reads DSGVTQTPKHLITATGQRVTLRCSPRSGDLSVYWYQQSLDQGLQFLIQYYNGEERAKGNILERFSAQQFPDLHSELNLSSLELGDSALYFCASSLRQTNTEAFFGQGTRLTVV.

The CDR3 DNA reads TGCGCCAGCAGTTTAGCGGGAGGGTCCTACAATGAGCAGTTCTTC. Its protein product is CASSLAGGSYNEQFF. The chain employs TRBV4-1 and TRBJ2-1, with 11 bases matching TRBD2. This CDR3 spans 15 amino acids. The V gene end was trimmed by 6 bases and the J gene end by 1 base; junction bases not matched to a gene: 2. Germline CDR1 and CDR2: MGHRA and YSYEKL.

V and J are TRBV4-1 and TRBJ2-6, with a weak D call TRBD1 (6 bases). Germline lookup yields CDR1 MGHRA and CDR2 YSYEKL. The germline V and J ends were trimmed by 2 bases and 0 bases, with 14 bases remaining between them. The CDR3 spans 18 residues. The CDR3 DNA sequence: TGCGCCAGCAGCCAAACGGACAGTTTAAGCTCTGGGGCCAACGTCCTGACTTTC. It specifies CASSQTDSLSSGANVLTF.

CDR3 DNA sequence: TGTGCCAGCAGTTTACCCCATGGACAGGGCCAGTCACCCCTCCACTTT. It yields the protein CASSLPHGQGQSPLHF. The rearrangement uses TRBV28 and TRBJ1-6, with TRBD1 identical over 8 bases. Germline-derived CDR1 and CDR2 are MDHEN and SYDVKM. After removal of 2 bases from V and 10 bases from J, the junction contained 10 bases not matched to a gene. The CDR3 runs to 16 residues.

This chain uses TRBV11-3 with TRBJ2-5, with D possibly being TRBD1 (7 bases). Germline V gene lookup returns CDR1 SGHNT and CDR2 YENEEA. The V end was cut by 3 bases, the J end by 5 bases, with 16 bases between. There are 15 residues in the CDR3. For the CDR3, the DNA is TGTGCCAGCAGCTTCGGAGGGGGCAGAGGGGAGACCCAGTACTTC. Its protein product is CASSFGGGRGETQYF. Together with reference TRBV11-3 and TRBJ2-5, the CDR3 gives the full variable domain: EAGVVQSPRYKIIEKKQPVAFWCNPISGHNTLYWYLQNLGQGPELLIRYENEEAVDDSQLPKDRFSAERLKGVDSTLKIQPAELGDSAVYLCASSFGGGRGETQYFGPGTRLLVL.